This T cell receptor beta chain was sequenced in a study of CD8+CD57+ T cells in acquired aplastic anemia. Genomic DNA acted as the template from which TCR beta VDJ combination and CDR3 sequence profiling were carried out. From the reads, TCRdb called clonotypes with MiXCR, one entry per CDR3 protein. The data contain about 98,000 distinct CDR3 sequences, less than 75% of them singletons. Patients selected for sequencing had displayed CD8+CD57+ cell expansion by flow cytometry. Germline trimming cut 5 bases from V and 4 bases from J; bases unmatched to any gene: 11. CDR3 length equals 16 residues. CDR1 is DFQATT, CDR2 SNEGSKA, per germline (reference sequence).

Sequencing used sorted CD4+, CD8+, or CD8+CD57+ T cells (not recorded which) from PBMCs. The chain is built from TRBV20-1 and TRBJ2-5, with TRBD1 matching over 12 bases. The sequence derives from a human donor with aplastic anemia. The CDR3 bases are TGCAGTGCTGTAACTACGGGACAGGGGGCTTCAGAGACCCAGTACTTC. It yields the protein CSAVTTGQGASETQYF.